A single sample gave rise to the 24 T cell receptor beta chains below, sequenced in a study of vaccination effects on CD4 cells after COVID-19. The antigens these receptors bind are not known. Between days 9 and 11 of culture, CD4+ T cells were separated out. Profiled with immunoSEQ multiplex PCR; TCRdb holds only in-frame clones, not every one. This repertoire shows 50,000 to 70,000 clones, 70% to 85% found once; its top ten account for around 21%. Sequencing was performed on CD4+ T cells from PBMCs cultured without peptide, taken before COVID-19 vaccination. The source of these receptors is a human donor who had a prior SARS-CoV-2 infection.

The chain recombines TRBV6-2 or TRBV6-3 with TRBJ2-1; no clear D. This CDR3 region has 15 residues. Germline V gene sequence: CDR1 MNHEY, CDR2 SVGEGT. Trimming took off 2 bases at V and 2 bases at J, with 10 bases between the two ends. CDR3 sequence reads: CASSYGQTAYNEQFF. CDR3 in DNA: TGTGCCAGCAGTTACGGCCAGACCGCCTACAATGAGCAGTTCTTC.

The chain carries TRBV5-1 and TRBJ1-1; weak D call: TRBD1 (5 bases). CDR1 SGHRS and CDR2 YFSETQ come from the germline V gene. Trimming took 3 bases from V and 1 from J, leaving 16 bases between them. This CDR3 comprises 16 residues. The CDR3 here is CASSSNQRGANTEAFF. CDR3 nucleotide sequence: TGCGCCAGCAGCTCAAATCAAAGGGGTGCGAACACTGAAGCTTTCTTT. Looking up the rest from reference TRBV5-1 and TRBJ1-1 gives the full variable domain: KAGVTQTPRYLIKTRGQQVTLSCSPISGHRSVSWYQQTPGQGLQFLFEYFSETQRNKGNFPGRFSGRQFSNSRSEMNVSTLELGDSALYLCASSSNQRGANTEAFFGQGTRLTVV.

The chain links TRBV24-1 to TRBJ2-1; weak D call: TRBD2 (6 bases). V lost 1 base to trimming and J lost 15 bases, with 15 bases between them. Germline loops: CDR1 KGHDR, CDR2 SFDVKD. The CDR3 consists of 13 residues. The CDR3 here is CATSDLLRLVTFF. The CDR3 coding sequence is TGTGCCACCAGTGATTTACTTCGACTAGTAACGTTCTTC.

CDR3 region: CASSKTSGLYEQYF. The CDR3 bases are TGTGCCAGCAGCAAAACTAGCGGCCTATACGAGCAGTACTTC. The chain recombines TRBV5-4 with TRBJ2-7; TRBD2 agrees at 8 bases. V was clipped by 4 bases and J by 4 bases; unmatched bases: 7. The CDR3 spans 14 residues. Germline lookup yields CDR1 SGHNT and CDR2 YYREEE (reference sequence).

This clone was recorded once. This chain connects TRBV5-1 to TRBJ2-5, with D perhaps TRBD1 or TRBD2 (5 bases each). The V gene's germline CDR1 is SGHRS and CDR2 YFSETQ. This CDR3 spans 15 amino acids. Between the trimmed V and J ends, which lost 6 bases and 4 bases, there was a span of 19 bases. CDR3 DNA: TGCGCCAGCACTGTCCGGGACCCCCGTATAGAGACCCAGTACTTC. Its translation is CASTVRDPRIETQYF.

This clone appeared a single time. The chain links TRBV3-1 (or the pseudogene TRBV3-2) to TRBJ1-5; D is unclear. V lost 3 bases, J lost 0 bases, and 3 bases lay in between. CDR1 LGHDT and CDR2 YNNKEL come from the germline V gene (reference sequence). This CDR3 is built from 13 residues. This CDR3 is CASSQNSNQPQHF. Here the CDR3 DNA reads TGTGCCAGCAGCCAGAATAGCAATCAGCCCCAGCATTTT.

The CDR3 spells CASSPRQGKDTQYF. CDR3 bases: TGTGCCAGCAGCCCCAGACAGGGTAAAGATACGCAGTATTTT. The V call is TRBV5-4, the J call TRBJ2-3; TRBD1 agrees at 7 bases. The CDR3 is made up of 14 amino acids. Losses at the gene ends were 4 bases for V and 5 bases for J; bases not matched to a gene: 7. The germline gives CDR1 SGHNT, CDR2 YYREEE (reference sequence).

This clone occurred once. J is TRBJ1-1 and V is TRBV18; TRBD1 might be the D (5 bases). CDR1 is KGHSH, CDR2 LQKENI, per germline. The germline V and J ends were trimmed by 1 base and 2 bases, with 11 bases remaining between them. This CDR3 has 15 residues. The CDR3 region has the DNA TGTGCCAGCTCACCACTTCCGACAGACAACACTGAAGCTTTCTTT. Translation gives CASSPLPTDNTEAFF.

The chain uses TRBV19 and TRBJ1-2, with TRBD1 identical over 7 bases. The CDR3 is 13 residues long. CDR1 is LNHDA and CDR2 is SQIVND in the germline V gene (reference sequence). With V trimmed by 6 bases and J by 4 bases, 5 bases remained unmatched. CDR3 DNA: TGTGCCAGTAGAAGGGGGCGAACCTATGGCTACACCTTC. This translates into CASRRGRTYGYTF. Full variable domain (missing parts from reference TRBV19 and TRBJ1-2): DGGITQSPKYLFRKEGQNVTLSCEQNLNHDAMYWYRQDPGQGLRLIYYSQIVNDFQKGDIAEGYSVSREKKESFPLTVTSAQKNPTAFYLCASRRGRTYGYTFGSGTRLTVV.

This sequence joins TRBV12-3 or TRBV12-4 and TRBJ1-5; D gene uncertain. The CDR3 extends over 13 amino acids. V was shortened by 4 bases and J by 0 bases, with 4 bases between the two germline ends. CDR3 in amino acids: CASSWNSNQPQHF. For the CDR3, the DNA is TGTGCCAGCAGTTGGAATAGCAATCAGCCCCAGCATTTT.

The CDR3 DNA is TGTGCCAGCAGTTTGACGTCAGCAACTAACTATGGCTACACCTTC. Translation: CASSLTSATNYGYTF. The chain has TRBV27 and TRBJ1-2, with no clear D. This CDR3 comprises 15 residues. In germline, CDR1 is MNHEY, CDR2 SMNVEV (reference sequence). V lost 3 bases, J lost 0 bases, and 11 bases lay in between.

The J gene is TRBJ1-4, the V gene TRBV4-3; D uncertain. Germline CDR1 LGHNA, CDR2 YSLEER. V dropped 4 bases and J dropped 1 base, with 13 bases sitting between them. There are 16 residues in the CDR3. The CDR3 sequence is CASSRILGRTNEKLFF. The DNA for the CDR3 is TGCGCCAGCAGCCGCATCCTTGGGAGAACTAATGAAAAACTGTTTTTT.

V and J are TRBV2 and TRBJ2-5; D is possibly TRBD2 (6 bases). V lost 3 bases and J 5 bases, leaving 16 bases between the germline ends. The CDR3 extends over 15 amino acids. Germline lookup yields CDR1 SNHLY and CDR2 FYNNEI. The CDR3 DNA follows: TGTGCCAGCAGTGATTATGGAGGGGCGCGGGAGACCCAGTACTTC. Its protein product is CASSDYGGARETQYF.

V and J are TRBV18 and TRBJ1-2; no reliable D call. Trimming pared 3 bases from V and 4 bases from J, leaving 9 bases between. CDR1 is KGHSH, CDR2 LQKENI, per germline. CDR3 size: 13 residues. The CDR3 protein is CASSPTRAYGYTF. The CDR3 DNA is TGTGCCAGCTCACCCACCCGGGCCTATGGCTACACCTTC.

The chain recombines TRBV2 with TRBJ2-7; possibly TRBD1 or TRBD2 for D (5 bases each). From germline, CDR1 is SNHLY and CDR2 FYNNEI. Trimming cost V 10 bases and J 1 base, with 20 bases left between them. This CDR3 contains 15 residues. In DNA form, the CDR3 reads TGTGCCACCAGGGAGTCCGTCGACCCGTCCTACGAGCAGTACTTC. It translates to CATRESVDPSYEQYF.

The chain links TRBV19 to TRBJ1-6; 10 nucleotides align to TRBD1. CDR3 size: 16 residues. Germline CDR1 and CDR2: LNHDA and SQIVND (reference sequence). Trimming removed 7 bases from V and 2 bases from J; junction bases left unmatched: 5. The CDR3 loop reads CASTGQGGTYNSPLHF. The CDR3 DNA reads TGTGCCAGTACCGGACAGGGGGGCACCTATAATTCACCCCTCCACTTT.

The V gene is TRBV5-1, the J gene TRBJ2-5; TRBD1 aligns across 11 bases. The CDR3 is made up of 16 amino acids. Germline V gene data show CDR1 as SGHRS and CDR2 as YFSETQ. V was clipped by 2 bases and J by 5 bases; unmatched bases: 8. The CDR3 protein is CASSFWGQGVGETQYF. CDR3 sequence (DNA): TGCGCCAGCAGCTTTTGGGGACAGGGGGTTGGGGAGACCCAGTACTTC.

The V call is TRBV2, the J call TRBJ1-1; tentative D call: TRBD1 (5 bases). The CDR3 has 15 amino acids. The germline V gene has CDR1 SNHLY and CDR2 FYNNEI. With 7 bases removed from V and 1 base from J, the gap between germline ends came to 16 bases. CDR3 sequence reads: CASTRYGAGNTEAFF. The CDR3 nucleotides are TGTGCCAGCACCAGATATGGGGCTGGGAACACTGAAGCTTTCTTT.

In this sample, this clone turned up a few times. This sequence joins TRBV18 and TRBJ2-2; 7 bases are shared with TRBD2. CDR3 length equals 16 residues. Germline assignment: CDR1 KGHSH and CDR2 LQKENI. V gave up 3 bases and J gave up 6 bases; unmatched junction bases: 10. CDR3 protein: CASSPRTRGVSGELFF. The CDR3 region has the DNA TGTGCCAGCTCACCCCGGACTAGGGGTGTTTCCGGGGAGCTGTTTTTT.

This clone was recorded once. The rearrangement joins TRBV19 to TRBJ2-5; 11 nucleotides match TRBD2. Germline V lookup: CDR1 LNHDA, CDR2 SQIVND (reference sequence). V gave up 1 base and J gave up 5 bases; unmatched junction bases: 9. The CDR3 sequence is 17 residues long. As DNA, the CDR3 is TGTGCCAGTAGTATAGGCTCGACTAGCGGGATAAGTGAGACCCAGTACTTC. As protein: CASSIGSTSGISETQYF.

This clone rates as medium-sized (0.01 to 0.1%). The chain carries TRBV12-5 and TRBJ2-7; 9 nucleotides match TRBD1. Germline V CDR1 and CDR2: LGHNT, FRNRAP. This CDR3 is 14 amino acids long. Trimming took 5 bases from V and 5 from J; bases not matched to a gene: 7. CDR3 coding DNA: TGTGCTAGTGGTGCTGGGGACAGGGACCACGAGCAGTACTTC. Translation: CASGAGDRDHEQYF.

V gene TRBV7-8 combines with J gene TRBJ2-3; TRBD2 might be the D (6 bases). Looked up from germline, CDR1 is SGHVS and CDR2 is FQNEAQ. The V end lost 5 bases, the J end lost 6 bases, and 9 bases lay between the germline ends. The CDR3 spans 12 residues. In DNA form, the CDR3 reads TGTGCCAGCAGCCCCGCGGGGGATACGCAGTATTTT. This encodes CASSPAGDTQYF.

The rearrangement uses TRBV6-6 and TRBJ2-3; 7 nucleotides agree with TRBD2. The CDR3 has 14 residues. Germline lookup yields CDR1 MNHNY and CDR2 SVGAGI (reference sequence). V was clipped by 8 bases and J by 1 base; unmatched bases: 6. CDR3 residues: CASVSGDRTDTQYF. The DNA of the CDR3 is TGTGCCAGCGTGAGCGGGGACCGCACAGATACGCAGTATTTT.

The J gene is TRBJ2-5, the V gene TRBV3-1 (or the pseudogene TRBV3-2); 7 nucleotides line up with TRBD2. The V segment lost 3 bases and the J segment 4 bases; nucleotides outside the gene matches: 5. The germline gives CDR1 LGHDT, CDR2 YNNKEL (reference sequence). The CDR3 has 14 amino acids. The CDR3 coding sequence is TGTGCCAGCAGCCAGGCCCGACTAGCAGAGACCCAGTACTTC. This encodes CASSQARLAETQYF.